A single sample is the source of the 5 T cell receptor beta chains below, sequenced in a study of blood T cell repertoires in COVID-19. TCRdb's table, derived via immunoSEQ multiplex PCR, lists solely in-frame clones and lacks some. The profile shows about 130,000 clones, about 85% of them singletons. Sequenced sample: peripheral blood. The source is a man in his sixties with acute or convalescent COVID-19.

This CDR3 is CASSGGGADYGYTF. The DNA of the CDR3 is TGTGCCAGCAGCGGAGGGGGCGCCGACTATGGCTACACCTTC. The chain recombines TRBV9 with TRBJ1-2; 7 bases line up with TRBD1. The CDR3 length is 14 residues. Germline values: CDR1 SGDLS, CDR2 YYNGEE. V lost 3 bases and J lost 3; bases outside the gene matches: 5.

This clone was counted only a few times. The genes are TRBV28 and TRBJ2-7; 9 positions agree with TRBD1. Germline CDR1 is MDHEN and CDR2 is SYDVKM. The CDR3 has 15 amino acids. V trimming: 5 bases; J trimming: 3 bases; junction bases outside the gene matches: 8. The CDR3 DNA reads as TGTGCCAGCAGTCGCGCCCTGGGACAGGGCTACGAGCAGTACTTC. It is translated as CASSRALGQGYEQYF. Supplemented by reference TRBV28 and TRBJ2-7, the full variable domain reads DVKVTQSSRYLVKRTGEKVFLECVQDMDHENMFWYRQDPGLGLRLIYFSYDVKMKEKGDIPEGYSVSREKKERFSLILESASTNQTSMYLCASSRALGQGYEQYFGPGTRLTVT.

The chain links TRBV10-3 to TRBJ1-2; 8 nucleotides match TRBD1. From germline, CDR1 is ENHRY and CDR2 SYGVKD. This CDR3 comprises 17 residues. V lost 4 bases, J lost 2 bases, and 12 bases stayed unmatched. In DNA, the CDR3 is TGTGCCATCAGTGGACAGGGGCCTCGTTCCATGAACTATGGCTACACCTTC. This gives the protein CAISGQGPRSMNYGYTF.

This clone was seen only a few times. This chain links TRBV19 with TRBJ1-6; 7 bases map to TRBD1. The germline V gene encodes CDR1 LNHDA and CDR2 SQIVND (reference sequence). The J segment lost 8 bases and the V segment lost 4 bases, leaving 2 bases of the junction unmatched. The CDR3 totals 13 residues. Here the CDR3 reads CASSTGGHSPLHF. The CDR3 nucleotides read TGTGCCAGTAGTACAGGGGGACATTCACCCCTCCACTTT.

The rearrangement links TRBV5-1 to TRBJ2-7; TRBD2 agrees at 13 bases. V was clipped by 4 bases and J by 5 bases; unmatched bases: 3. In germline, CDR1 is SGHRS, CDR2 YFSETQ. CDR3 length: 14 residues. For the CDR3, the DNA is TGCGCCAGCAGCGGGACTAGCGGGATCCACGAGCAGTACTTC. As protein: CASSGTSGIHEQYF.